This TCR beta chain is from a study of graft-versus-host responses after intestinal transplantation (dated by TCRdb to 2020 to 2022). Looking at the study overall: The transplants that recipients received were multivisceral, liver-intestinal, or isolated intestinal. Alloreactive clones were identified by sequencing pre-transplant mixed lymphocyte reaction products and comparing them with unstimulated pre-transplant donor and recipient T cells. Every recipient was given anti-thymocyte globulin induction, then maintenance tacrolimus and steroids for around three years. A peak of at least 4% donor T cells among recipient peripheral blood mononuclear cells was the definition used for donor T cell macrochimerism. Bulk TCR-beta CDR3 sequencing was used to track graft-versus-host and host-versus-graft alloreactive T cell clones in the graft, circulation and bone marrow after intestinal transplantation. The cohort enrolled approximately 24 intestinal transplant recipients, one of whom was a retransplant, and a few patients without pretransplant specimens were excluded. Samples from a few later patients were sequenced in-house on an Illumina MiSeq with MiXCR processing rather than by the commercial service.

Blood samples were collected up to 4 times in the first month after transplant and then at least monthly when available. What the research found in general, with its limitations: In the allografts of patients with donor T cell macrochimerism, GvH to HvG T cell clonal ratios were high. The conclusions were limited by the relatively low number and heterogeneity of the intestinal transplant patients. Early after transplant, declines in HvG clones were associated with peak levels of circulating GvH clones. GvH clones were found in recipient bone marrow, and some of the GvH clones appeared earlier in ileal mucosa or blood, which is consistent with an intestinal mucosal origin.

This clone has a single count. There is no known antigen for this receptor. Nothing much larger sits one base from this clone, and base qualities are not available. The library was obtained by the immunoSEQ multiplex PCR assay. Adaptive Biotechnologies carried out high-throughput TCR-beta CDR3 sequencing of genomic DNA for most patients. The study's own analysis went as follows. Adaptive's ImmunoSEQ software was the source of the TCR sequencing data for around 20 patients, while a few other patients were processed with MiXCR and VDJtools. CDR3 nucleotide sequences shared between donor and recipient were removed because their origin could not be assigned. Alloreactive clones required at least 2-fold expansion over unstimulated cells and minimum CFSE-low frequency of 0.002% (template counts) or 0.001% (read counts). Mappable clones were those detected in sequenced pre-transplant spleen, lymph node, or MLR CFSE-low populations of the donor or recipient. Cumulative frequency of alloreactive clones was calculated as a percentage of all sequences weighted by copy number. In TCRdb, the immuneACCESS table is reduced to in-frame sequences with V and J assigned. These tables do not hold every clone; where another copy was compared, an unresolved V gene accounts for under half, and the others remain unexplained. Clone size and the V and J calls come from that table; the DNA yielded D and trimming. Across this sample there are 57,000 or so clones, with under 95% seen only once. 2.5% to 3% of the sample is in the top ten clones.

Taken from the germline V gene, the CDR1 and CDR2 loops are SGDLS and YYNGEE. V trim: 4 bases; J trim: 4 bases; unmatched bases: 2. From the cysteine through the phenylalanine, the CDR3 covers 14 amino acids. Only CDR3 DNA remains: 42 bases, in frame from the first base. This sequence was found in a human patient who received an intestinal transplant, so some T cells may come from the graft donor. The sample was PBMCs, taken about 120 days after intestinal transplantation. This receptor chain uses TRBV9 and TRBJ2-1, with 10 bases aligning to TRBD2. CDR3 protein: CASSLTSGYNEQFF. The sequenced DNA: TGTGCCAGCAGCCTGACTAGCGGGTACAATGAGCAGTTCTTC.